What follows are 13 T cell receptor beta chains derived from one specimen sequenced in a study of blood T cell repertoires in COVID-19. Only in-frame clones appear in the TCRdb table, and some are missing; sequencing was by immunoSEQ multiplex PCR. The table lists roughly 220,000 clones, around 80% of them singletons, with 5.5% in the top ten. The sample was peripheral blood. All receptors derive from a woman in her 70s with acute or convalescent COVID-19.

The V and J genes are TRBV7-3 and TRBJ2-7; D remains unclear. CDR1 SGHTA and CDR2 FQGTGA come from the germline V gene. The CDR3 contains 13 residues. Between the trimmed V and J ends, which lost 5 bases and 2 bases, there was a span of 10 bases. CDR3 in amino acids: CASSLLPTYEQYF. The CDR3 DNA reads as TGTGCCAGCAGCCTATTGCCTACCTACGAGCAGTACTTC.

The DNA for the CDR3 is TGTGCCAGCAGACCCAGCGGACTCGGAGAGACCCAGTACTTC. As protein: CASRPSGLGETQYF. This rearrangement joins TRBV2 to TRBJ2-5, with a possible D match to TRBD2 (5 bases). This CDR3 spans 14 amino acids. V gave up 6 bases and J gave up 4 bases, with 15 bases separating them. The V gene's germline CDR1 is SNHLY and CDR2 FYNNEI.

The CDR3 is CASSWTSSSYNEQFF. CDR3 bases: TGTGCCAGCAGTTGGACATCGAGCTCCTACAATGAGCAGTTCTTC. This chain joins TRBV27 and TRBJ2-1, with D possibly TRBD1 on 5 matching bases. Germline CDR1 and CDR2: MNHEY and SMNVEV (reference sequence). CDR3 size: 15 residues. The germline V and J ends were trimmed by 4 bases and 0 bases, with 10 bases remaining between them.

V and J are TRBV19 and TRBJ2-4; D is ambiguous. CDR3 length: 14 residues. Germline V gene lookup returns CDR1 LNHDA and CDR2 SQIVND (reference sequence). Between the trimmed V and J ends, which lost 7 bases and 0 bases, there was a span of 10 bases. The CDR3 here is CASTNTGAKNIQYF. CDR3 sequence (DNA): TGTGCCAGTACCAACACGGGAGCCAAAAACATTCAGTACTTC.

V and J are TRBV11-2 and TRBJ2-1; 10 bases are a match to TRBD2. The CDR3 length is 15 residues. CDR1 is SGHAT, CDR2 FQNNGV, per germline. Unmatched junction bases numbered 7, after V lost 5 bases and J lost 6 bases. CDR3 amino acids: CASSKLAGIANEQFF. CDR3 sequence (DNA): TGTGCCAGCAGCAAACTAGCGGGGATAGCCAATGAGCAGTTCTTC.

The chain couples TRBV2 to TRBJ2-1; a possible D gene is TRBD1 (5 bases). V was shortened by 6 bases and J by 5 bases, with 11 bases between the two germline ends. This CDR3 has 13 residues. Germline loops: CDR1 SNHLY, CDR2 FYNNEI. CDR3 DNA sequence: TGTGCCAGCAGCGCGGACACGCACAATGAGCAGTTCTTC. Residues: CASSADTHNEQFF.

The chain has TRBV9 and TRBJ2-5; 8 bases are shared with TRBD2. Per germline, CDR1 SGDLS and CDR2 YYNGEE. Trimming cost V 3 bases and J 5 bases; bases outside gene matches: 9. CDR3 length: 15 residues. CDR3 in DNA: TGTGCCAGCAGCGCAGGAGCGGGGGTACTGGAGACCCAGTACTTC. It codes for CASSAGAGVLETQYF. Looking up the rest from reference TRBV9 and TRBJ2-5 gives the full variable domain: DSGVTQTPKHLITATGQRVTLRCSPRSGDLSVYWYQQSLDQGLQFLIQYYNGEERAKGNILERFSAQQFPDLHSELNLSSLELGDSALYFCASSAGAGVLETQYFGPGTRLLVL.

The CDR3 reads CASSEVASPYNEQFF. The CDR3 bases are TGTGCCAGCAGTGAAGTAGCGAGCCCCTACAATGAGCAGTTCTTC. The chain is built from TRBV7-3 and TRBJ2-1; tentative D call: TRBD2 (5 bases). CDR3 size: 15 residues. Germline loops: CDR1 SGHTA, CDR2 FQGTGA. The V and J ends lost 6 bases and 2 bases respectively, with 14 bases between them.

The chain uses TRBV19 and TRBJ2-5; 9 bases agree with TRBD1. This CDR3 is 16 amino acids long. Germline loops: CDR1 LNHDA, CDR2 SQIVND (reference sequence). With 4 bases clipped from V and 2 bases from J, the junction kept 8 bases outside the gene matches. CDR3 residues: CASSKGQGGGQETQYF. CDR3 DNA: TGTGCCAGTAGTAAGGGACAGGGTGGGGGGCAAGAGACCCAGTACTTC.

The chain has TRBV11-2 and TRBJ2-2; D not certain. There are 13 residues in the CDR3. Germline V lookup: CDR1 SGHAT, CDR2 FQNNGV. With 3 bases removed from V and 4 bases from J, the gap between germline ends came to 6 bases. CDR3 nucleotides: TGTGCCAGCAGCTTCGGTGGCACCGGGGAGCTGTTTTTT. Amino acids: CASSFGGTGELFF.

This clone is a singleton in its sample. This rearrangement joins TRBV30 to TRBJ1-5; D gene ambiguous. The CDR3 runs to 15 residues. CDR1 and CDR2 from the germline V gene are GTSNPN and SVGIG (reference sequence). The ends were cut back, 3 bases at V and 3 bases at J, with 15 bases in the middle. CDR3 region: CAWRAAWGDNQPQHF. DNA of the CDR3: TGTGCCTGGAGGGCCGCGTGGGGAGACAATCAGCCCCAGCATTTT.

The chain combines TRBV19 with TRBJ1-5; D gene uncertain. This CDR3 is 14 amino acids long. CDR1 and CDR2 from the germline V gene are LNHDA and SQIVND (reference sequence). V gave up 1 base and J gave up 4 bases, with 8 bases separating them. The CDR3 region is CASSIVRANQPQHF. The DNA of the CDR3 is TGTGCCAGTAGTATAGTTAGAGCAAATCAGCCCCAGCATTTT. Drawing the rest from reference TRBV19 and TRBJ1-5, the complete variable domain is DGGITQSPKYLFRKEGQNVTLSCEQNLNHDAMYWYRQDPGQGLRLIYYSQIVNDFQKGDIAEGYSVSREKKESFPLTVTSAQKNPTAFYLCASSIVRANQPQHFGDGTRLSIL.

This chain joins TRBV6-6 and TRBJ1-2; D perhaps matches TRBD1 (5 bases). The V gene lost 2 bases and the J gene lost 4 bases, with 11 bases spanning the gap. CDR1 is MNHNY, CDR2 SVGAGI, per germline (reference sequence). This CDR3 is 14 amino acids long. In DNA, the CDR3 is TGTGCCAGCAGTTACGAGCGGGGGTCCTATGGCTACACCTTC. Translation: CASSYERGSYGYTF.